The present T cell receptor beta chain was sequenced within a study of post-analysis software for immune sequencing data. Overall study: Relapsing-remitting, secondary progressive and progressive-relapsing multiple sclerosis courses were included. Findings and limits, study-wide: Normalized Chao1 diversity was significantly lower in multiple sclerosis patients than in controls. Four to six TRBV segments were more frequent in patients than controls; TRBV5-6, TRBV5-1 and TRBV20-1 belonged to this group. Strong co-clustering by F measure linked samples that shared a preparation batch.

Concerning this clonotype itself: Its antigen is undetermined.

Unique molecular identifiers were present in the TCR beta cDNA libraries. Between roughly 0.9 and 11 million T cells gave rise to hundreds of thousands of cDNA molecules. TCRdb reprocessed the PCR reads with MiXCR, giving one entry per CDR3 protein. This sample has about 540,000 distinct CDR3 sequences, with around 31% found just once. Trimming removed 3 bases at V and 0 bases at J, with 11 bases between. Germline lookup yields CDR1 LGHNA and CDR2 YSLEER. CDR3 length: 15 residues. Sequenced sample: blood. The chain employs TRBV4-3 and TRBJ1-2; no clear D. This receptor was obtained from a girl aged 2-17 years with multiple sclerosis. The CDR3 here is CASSQATQANYGYTF. The CDR3 nucleotides read TGCGCCAGCAGCCAGGCGACACAAGCTAACTATGGCTACACCTTC.